Sequencing of this TCR beta chain was carried out in a study of cytomegalovirus exposure and HLA in healthy donors. PCR was performed using 60 Vbeta and 13 Jbeta primers. TCRdb's table, derived via immunoSEQ multiplex PCR, lists solely in-frame clones and lacks some. The table records approximately 120,000 clones, 85% to 90% of them present only once. Sequenced input: PBMCs. The source is a woman in her twenties or thirties in good health and CMV-seropositive.

The DNA for the CDR3 is TGTGCTAGTGCCAGGCACCTGAACACTGAAGCTTTCTTT. Translation gives CASARHLNTEAFF. This chain connects TRBV12-5 to TRBJ1-1, with D uncertain. Germline-derived CDR1 and CDR2 are LGHNT and FRNRAP. The V and J ends lost 7 bases and 0 bases respectively, with 9 bases between them. CDR3 length equals 13 residues.